This TCR beta chain was sequenced in a study of response to subunit inactivated influenza vaccine. This clonotype was detected only a few times. TCRdb redid the calling of the RT-PCR reads with MiXCR, one entry per CDR3 protein. The table shows some 850,000 distinct CDR3 sequences, with around a sixth occurring only once. Per the germline V gene, CDR1 is MGHRA and CDR2 is YSYEKL. Trimming took 1 base from V and 7 from J; bases not matched to a gene: 8. This CDR3 comprises 16 residues. V is TRBV4-1 and J is TRBJ2-5, with TRBD1 identical over 11 bases. The TCR was taken from a man in his forties or fifties who received an inactivated influenza vaccine. The sequences come from PBMCs from blood, collected 5 to 6 days after vaccination. CDR3 sequence (DNA): TGCGCCAGCAGCCAAGGGCGGACAGGGGGCCTCTTGACCCAGTACTTC. Its translation: CASSQGRTGGLLTQYF.